A single TCR beta chain is shown here with its context. This sample stems from a study of shared clonotypes between healthy human individuals. The ends were cut back, 7 bases at V and 5 bases at J, with 18 bases in the middle. The CDR3 totals 14 residues. Germline lookup yields CDR1 SNHLY and CDR2 FYNNEI. Data came from immunoSEQ multiplex PCR; TCRdb stores just in-frame clones and leaves some out. Of 600,000 to 800,000 clones in the sample, about two thirds were seen once. The TCR originated in a woman in her twenties or thirties in good health. Sequencing used memory CD4+ T cells sorted from blood. The subset is: CD45RA-negative fraction. J is TRBJ2-7 and V is TRBV2, with D perhaps TRBD2 (6 bases). CDR3 coding DNA: TGTGCCAGCAAGATAGGAGGGCTAGCAGACGAGCAGTACTTC. Translating it yields CASKIGGLADEQYF.